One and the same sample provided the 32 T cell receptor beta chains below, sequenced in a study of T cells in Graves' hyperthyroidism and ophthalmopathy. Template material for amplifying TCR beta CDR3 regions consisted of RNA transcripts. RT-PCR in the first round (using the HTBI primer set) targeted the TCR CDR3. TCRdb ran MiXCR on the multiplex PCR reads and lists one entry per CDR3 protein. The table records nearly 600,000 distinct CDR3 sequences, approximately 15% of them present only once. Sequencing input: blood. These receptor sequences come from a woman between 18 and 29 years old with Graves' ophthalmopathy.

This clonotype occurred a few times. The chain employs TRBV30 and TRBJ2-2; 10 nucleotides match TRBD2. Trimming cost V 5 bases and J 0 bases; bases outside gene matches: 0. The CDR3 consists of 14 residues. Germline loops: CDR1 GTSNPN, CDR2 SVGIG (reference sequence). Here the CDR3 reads CAWGLAANTGELFF. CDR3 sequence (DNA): TGTGCCTGGGGACTAGCGGCGAACACCGGGGAGCTGTTTTTT.

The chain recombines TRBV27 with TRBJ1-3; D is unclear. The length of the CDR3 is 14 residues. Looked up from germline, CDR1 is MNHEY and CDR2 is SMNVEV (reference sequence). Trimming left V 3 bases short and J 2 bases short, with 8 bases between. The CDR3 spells CASSFGSTGNTIYF. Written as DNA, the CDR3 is TGTGCCAGCAGTTTTGGGAGTACTGGAAACACCATATATTTT.

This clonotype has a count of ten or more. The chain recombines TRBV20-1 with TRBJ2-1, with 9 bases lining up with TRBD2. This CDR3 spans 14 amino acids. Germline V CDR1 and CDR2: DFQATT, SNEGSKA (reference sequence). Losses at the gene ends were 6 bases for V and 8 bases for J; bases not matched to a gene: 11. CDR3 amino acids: CSAHPGLALYEQFF. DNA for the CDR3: TGCAGTGCCCACCCGGGACTAGCTTTGTATGAGCAGTTCTTC.

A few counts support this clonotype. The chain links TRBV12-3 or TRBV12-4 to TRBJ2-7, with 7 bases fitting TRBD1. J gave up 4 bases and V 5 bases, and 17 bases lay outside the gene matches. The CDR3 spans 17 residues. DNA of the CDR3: TGTGCCAGCAGTCCATACAGGGGCAGGACCCCCTTTTACGAGCAGTACTTC. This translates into CASSPYRGRTPFYEQYF.

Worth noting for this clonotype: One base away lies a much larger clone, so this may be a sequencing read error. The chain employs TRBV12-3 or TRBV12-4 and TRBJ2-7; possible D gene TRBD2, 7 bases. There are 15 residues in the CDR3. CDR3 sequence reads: CASSRGGGLLYGQYF. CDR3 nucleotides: TGTGCCAGCAGCCGAGGGGGAGGGCTTCTCTACGGGCAGTACTTC.

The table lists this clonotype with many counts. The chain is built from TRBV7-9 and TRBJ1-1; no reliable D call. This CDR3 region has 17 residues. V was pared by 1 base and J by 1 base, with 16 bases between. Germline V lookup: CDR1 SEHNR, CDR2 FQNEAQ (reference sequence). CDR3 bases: TGTGCCAGCAGCTTAGGCCTTTACAGAGATGGGAACACTGAAGCTTTCTTT. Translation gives CASSLGLYRDGNTEAFF.

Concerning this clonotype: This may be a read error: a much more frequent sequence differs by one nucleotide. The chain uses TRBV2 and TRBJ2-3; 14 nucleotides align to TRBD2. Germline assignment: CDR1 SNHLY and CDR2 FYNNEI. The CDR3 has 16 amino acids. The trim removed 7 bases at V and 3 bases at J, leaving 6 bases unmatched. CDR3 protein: CASTLGTSGRTDTQYF. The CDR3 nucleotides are TGTGCCAGCACCCTTGGGACTAGCGGGAGAACAGATACGCAGTATTTT. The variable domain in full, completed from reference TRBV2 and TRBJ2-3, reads EPEVTQTPSHQVTQMGQEVILRCVPISNHLYFYWYRQILGQKVEFLVSFYNNEISEKSEIFDDQFSVERPDGSNFTLKIRSTKLEDSAMYFCASTLGTSGRTDTQYFGPGTRLTVL.

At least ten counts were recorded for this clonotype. CDR3 DNA: TGTGCCAGCAGCCCCCTAGACAGGGCGCAAGAGACCCAGTACTTC. Amino acid sequence: CASSPLDRAQETQYF. This sequence joins TRBV25-1 and TRBJ2-5; 7 nucleotides match TRBD1. This CDR3 has 15 residues. J was trimmed by 2 bases and V by 6 bases; bases with no gene match: 9. Germline V gives CDR1 MGHDK, CDR2 SYGVNS.

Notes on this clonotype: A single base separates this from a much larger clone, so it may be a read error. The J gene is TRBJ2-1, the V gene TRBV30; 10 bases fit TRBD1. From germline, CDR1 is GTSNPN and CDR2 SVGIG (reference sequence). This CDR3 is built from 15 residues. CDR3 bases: TGTACCTGGAGTGCCGACAGGGGGCCCTACAATGAGCAGTTCTTC. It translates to CTWSADRGPYNEQFF.

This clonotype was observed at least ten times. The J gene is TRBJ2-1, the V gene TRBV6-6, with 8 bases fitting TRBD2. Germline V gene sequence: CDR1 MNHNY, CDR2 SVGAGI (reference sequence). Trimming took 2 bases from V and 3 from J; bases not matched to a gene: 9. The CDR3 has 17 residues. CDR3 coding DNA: TGTGCCAGCAGTTACACCTCTAAGCGGGAGAACTACAATGAGCAGTTCTTC. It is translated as CASSYTSKRENYNEQFF.

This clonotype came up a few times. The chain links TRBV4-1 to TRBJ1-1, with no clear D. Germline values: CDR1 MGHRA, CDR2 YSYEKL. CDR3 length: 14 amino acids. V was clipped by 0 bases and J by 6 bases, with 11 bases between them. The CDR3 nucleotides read TGCGCCAGCAGCCAAGATGATGCGGGTGCTGAAGCTTTCTTT. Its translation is CASSQDDAGAEAFF.

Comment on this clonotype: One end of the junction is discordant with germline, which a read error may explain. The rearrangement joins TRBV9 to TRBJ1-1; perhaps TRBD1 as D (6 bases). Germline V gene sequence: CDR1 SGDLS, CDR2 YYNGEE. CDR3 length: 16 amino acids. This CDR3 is CASSVTFGTPNTEASF. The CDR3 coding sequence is TGTGCCAGCAGCGTTACATTCGGGACACCTAACACTGAAGCTTCCTTT.

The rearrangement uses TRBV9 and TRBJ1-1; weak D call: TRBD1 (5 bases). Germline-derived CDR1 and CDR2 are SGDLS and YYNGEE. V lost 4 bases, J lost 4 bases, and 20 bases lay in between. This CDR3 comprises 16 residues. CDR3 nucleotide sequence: TGTGCCAGCAGCATAGAGGCAGGGTCTTACACCACTGAAGCTTTCTTT. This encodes CASSIEAGSYTTEAFF.

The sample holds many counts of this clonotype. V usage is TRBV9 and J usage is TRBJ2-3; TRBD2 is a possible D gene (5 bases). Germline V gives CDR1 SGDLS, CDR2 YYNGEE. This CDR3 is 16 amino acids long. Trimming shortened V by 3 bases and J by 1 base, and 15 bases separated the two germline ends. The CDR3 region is CASSESGGRGTDTQYF. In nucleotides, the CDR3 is TGTGCCAGCAGCGAGTCCGGCGGGCGCGGCACAGATACGCAGTATTTT.

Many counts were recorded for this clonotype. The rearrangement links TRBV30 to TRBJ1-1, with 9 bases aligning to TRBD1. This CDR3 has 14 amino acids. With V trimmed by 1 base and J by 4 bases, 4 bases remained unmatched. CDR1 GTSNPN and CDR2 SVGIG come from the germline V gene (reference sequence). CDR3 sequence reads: CAWSGDRVGTEAFF. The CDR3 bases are TGTGCCTGGAGTGGGGACAGGGTGGGCACTGAAGCTTTCTTT.

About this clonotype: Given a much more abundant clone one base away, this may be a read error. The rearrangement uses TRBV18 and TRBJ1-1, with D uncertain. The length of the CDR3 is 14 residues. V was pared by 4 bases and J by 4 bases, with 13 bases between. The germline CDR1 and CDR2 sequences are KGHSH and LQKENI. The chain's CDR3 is CASSRIGPSTEAFF. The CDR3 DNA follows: TGTGCCAGCTCACGAATAGGACCGAGCACTGAAGCTTTCTTT.

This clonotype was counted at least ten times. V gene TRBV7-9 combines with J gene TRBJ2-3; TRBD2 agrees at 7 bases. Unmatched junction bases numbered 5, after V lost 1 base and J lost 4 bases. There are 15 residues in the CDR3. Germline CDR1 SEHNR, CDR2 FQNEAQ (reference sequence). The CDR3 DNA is TGTGCCAGCAGCTTAGTCGGACTAGGCGCAGATACGCAGTATTTT. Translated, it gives CASSLVGLGADTQYF.

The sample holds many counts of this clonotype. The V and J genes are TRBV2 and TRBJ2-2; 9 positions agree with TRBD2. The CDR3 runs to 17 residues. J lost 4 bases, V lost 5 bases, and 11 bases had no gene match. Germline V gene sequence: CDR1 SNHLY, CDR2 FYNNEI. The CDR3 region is CASSYPIGGRATGELFF. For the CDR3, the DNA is TGTGCCAGCAGTTACCCGATCGGCGGGAGGGCCACCGGGGAGCTGTTTTTT.

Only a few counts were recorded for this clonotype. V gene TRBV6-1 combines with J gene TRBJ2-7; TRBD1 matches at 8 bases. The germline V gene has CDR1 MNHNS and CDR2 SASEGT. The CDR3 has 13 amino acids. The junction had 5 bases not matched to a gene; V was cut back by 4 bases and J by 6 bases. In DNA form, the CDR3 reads TGTGCCAGCAGTGGGACAGGGAACTGCGAGCAGTACTTC. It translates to CASSGTGNCEQYF.

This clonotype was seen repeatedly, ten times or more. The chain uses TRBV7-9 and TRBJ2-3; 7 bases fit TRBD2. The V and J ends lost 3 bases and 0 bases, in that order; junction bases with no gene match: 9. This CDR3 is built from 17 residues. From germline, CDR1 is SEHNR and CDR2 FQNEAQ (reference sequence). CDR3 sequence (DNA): TGTGCCAGCAGCTTGGTTGCTAGCGGAGGCAGCACAGATACGCAGTATTTT. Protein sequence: CASSLVASGGSTDTQYF.

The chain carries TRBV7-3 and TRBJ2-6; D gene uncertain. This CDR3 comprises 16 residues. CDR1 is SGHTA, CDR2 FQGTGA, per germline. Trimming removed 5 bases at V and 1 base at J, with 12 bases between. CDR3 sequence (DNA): TGTGCCAGCAGCCCGAATAGGAGATCTGGGGCCAACGTCCTGACTTTC. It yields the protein CASSPNRRSGANVLTF.

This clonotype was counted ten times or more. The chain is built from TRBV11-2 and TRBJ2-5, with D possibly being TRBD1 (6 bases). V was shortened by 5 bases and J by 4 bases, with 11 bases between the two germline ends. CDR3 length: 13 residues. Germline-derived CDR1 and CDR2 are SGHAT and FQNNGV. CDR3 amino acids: CASSRPGAETQYF. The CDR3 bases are TGTGCCAGCAGCCGTCCAGGGGCAGAGACCCAGTACTTC.

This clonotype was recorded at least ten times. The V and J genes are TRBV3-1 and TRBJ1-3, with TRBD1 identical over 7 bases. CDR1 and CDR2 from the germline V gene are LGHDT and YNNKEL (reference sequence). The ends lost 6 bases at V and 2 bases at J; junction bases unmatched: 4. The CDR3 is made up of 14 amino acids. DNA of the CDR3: TGTGCCAGCAGGCGACAGGGCACTGGAAACACCATATATTTT. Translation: CASRRQGTGNTIYF.

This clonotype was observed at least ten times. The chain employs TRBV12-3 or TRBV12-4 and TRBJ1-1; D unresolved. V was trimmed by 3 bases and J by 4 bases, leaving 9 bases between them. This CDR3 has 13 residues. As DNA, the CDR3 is TGTGCCAGCAGTTTTAGCCCGGGCACTGAAGCTTTCTTT. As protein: CASSFSPGTEAFF.

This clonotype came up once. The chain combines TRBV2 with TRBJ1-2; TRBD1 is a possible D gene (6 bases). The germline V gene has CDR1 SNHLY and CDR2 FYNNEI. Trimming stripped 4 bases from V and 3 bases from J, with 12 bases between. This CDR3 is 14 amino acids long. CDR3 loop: CASSAQGPYYGYTF. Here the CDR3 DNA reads TGTGCCAGCAGTGCGCAGGGGCCCTACTATGGCTACACCTTC.

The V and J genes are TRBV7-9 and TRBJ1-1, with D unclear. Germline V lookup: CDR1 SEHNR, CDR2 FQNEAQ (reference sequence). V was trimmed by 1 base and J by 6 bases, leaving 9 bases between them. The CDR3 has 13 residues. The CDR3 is CASSLDQDPEAFF. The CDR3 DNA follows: TGTGCCAGCAGCTTAGATCAGGACCCTGAAGCTTTCTTT.

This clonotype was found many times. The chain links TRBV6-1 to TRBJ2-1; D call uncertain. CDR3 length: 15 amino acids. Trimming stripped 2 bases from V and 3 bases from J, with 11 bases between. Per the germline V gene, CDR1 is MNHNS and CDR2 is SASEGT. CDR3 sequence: CASSESRIGYNEQFF. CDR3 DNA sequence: TGTGCCAGCAGTGAATCAAGAATCGGCTACAATGAGCAGTTCTTC.

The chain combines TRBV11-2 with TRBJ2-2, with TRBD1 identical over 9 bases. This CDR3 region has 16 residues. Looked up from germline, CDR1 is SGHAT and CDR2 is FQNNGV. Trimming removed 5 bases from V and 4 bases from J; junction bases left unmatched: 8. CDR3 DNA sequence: TGTGCCAGCAGCCCCAGGACAGGGGCAGTCACCGGGGAGCTGTTTTTT. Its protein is CASSPRTGAVTGELFF.

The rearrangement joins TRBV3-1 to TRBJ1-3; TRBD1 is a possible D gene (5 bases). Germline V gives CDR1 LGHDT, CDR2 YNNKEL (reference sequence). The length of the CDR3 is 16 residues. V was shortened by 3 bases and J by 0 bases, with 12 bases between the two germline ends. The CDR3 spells CASSQQGGISGNTIYF. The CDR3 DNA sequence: TGTGCCAGCAGCCAGCAGGGAGGGATCTCTGGAAACACCATATATTTT.

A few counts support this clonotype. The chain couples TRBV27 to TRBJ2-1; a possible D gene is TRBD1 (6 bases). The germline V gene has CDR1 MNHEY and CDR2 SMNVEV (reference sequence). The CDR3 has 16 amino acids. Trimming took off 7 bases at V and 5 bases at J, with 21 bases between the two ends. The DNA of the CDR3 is TGTGCCAGCACCCTTAGACCCACACAGGGCAACAATGAGCAGTTCTTC. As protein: CASTLRPTQGNNEQFF.

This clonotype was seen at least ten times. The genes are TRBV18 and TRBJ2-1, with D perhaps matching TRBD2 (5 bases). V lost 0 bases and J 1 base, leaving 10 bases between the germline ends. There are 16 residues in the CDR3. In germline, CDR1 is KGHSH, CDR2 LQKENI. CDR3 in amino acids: CASSPPSAGSYNEQFF. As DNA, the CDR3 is TGTGCCAGCTCACCACCTTCGGCGGGTTCCTACAATGAGCAGTTCTTC.

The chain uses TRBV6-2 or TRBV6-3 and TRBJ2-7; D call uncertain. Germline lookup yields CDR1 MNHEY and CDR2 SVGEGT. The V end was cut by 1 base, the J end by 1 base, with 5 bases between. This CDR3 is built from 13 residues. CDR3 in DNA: TGTGCCAGCAGTTACTGGCGTTCCTACGAGCAGTACTTC. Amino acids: CASSYWRSYEQYF.